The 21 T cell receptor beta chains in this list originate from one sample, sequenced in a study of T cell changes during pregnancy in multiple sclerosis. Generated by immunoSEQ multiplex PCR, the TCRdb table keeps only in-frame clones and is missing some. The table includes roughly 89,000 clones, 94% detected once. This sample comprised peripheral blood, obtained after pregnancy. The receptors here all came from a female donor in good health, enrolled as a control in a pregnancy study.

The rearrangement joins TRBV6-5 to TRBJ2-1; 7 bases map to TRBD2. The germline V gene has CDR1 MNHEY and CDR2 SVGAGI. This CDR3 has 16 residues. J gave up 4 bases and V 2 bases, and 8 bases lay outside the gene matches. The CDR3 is CASSYGVAGPYNEQFF. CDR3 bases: TGTGCCAGCAGTTACGGGGTAGCGGGCCCTTACAATGAGCAGTTCTTC.

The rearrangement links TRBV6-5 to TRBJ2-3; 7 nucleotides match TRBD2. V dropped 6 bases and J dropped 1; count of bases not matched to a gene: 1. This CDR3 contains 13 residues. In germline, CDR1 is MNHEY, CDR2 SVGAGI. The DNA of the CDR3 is TGTGCCAGCAGCCTAGCGGGCACAGATACGCAGTATTTT. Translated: CASSLAGTDTQYF.

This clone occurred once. The CDR3 reads CASSLERLGGEQYF. CDR3 sequence (DNA): TGCGCCAGCAGCTTGGAGCGACTTGGGGGGGAGCAGTACTTC. This sequence joins TRBV5-1 and TRBJ2-7; the D gene is possibly TRBD2 (6 bases). The CDR3 totals 14 residues. Trimming removed 0 bases at V and 7 bases at J, with 14 bases between. From germline, CDR1 is SGHRS and CDR2 YFSETQ.

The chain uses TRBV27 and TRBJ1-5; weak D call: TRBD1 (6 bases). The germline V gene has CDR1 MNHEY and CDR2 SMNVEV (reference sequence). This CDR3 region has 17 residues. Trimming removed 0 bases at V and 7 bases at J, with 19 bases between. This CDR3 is CASSLSRRQGLEQPQHF. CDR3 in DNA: TGTGCCAGCAGTTTATCGAGACGGCAGGGGTTGGAGCAGCCCCAGCATTTT.

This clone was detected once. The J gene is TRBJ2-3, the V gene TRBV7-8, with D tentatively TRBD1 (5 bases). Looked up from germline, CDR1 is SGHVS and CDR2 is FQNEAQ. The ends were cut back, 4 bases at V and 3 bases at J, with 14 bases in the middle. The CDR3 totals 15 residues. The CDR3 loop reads CASSYHSGKTDTQYF. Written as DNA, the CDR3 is TGTGCCAGCAGCTATCACTCAGGGAAAACAGATACGCAGTATTTT. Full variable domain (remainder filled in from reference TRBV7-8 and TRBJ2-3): GAGVSQSPRYKVAKRGQDVALRCDPISGHVSLFWYQQALGQGPEFLTYFQNEAQLDKSGLPSDRFFAERPEGSVSTLKIQRTQQEDSAVYLCASSYHSGKTDTQYFGPGTRLTVL.

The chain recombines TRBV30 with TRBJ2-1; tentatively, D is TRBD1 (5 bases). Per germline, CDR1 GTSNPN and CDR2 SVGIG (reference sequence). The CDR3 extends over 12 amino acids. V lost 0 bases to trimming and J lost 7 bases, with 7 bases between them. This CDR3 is CAWSVKGNEQFF. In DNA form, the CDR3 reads TGTGCCTGGAGTGTGAAGGGGAATGAGCAGTTCTTC.

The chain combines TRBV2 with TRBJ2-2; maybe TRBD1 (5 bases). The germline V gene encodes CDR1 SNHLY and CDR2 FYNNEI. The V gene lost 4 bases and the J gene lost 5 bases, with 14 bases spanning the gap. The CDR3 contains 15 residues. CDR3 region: CASSGGREGTGELFF. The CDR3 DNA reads TGTGCCAGCAGTGGGGGCAGGGAAGGGACCGGGGAGCTGTTTTTT.

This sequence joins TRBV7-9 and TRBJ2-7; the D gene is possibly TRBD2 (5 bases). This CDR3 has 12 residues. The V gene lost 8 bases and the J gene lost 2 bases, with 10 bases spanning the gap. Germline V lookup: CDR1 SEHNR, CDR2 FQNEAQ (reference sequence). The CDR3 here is CASGTGTYEQYF. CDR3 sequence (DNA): TGTGCCAGCGGAACGGGGACCTACGAGCAGTACTTC.

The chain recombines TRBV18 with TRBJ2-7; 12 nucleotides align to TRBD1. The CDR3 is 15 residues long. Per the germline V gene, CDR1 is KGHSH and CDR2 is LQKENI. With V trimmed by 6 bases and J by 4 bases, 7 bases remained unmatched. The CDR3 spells CASSPGQGAGYEQYF. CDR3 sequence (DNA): TGTGCCAGCTCGCCGGGACAGGGGGCTGGGTACGAGCAGTACTTC.

CDR3 residues: CASSRGLGYEQYF. The CDR3, as DNA: TGTGCCAGCAGTCGGGGACTAGGCTACGAGCAGTACTTC. The V call is TRBV6-5, the J call TRBJ2-7; 8 positions agree with TRBD2. The CDR3 runs to 13 residues. Trimming removed 5 bases from V and 3 bases from J; junction bases left unmatched: 3. The germline gives CDR1 MNHEY, CDR2 SVGAGI.

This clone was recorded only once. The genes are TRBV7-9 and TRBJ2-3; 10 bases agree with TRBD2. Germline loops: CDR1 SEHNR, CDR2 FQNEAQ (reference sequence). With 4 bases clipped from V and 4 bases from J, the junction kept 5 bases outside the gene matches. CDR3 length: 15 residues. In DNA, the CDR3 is TGTGCCAGCAGCTACCGAGCGGGAGGGTCAGATACGCAGTATTTT. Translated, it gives CASSYRAGGSDTQYF.

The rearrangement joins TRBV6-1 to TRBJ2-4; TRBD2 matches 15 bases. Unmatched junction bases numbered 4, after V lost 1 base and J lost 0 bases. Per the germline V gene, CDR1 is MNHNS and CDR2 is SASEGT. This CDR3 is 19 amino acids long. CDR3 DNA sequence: TGTGCCAGCAGTGAAGGGACTAGCGGGAGGGTCCTAGCCAAAAACATTCAGTACTTC. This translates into CASSEGTSGRVLAKNIQYF.

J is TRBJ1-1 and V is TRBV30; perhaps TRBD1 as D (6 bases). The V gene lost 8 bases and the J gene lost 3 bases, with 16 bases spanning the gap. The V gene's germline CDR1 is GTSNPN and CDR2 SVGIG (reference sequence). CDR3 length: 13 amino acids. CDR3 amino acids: CAGTRDIYTEAFF. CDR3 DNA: TGTGCCGGGACCCGGGACATTTACACTGAAGCTTTCTTT.

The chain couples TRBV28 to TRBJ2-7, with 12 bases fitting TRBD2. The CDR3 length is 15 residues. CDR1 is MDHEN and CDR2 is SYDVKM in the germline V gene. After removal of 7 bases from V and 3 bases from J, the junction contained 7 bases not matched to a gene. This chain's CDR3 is CASNQLAGGNYEQYF. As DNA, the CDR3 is TGTGCCAGCAACCAACTAGCGGGAGGCAACTACGAGCAGTACTTC.

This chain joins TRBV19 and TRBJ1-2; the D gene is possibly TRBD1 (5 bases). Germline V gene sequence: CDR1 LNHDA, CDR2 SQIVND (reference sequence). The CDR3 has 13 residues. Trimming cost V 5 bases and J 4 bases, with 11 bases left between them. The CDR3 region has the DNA TGTGCCAGTAGTTCCCGGACATTCTATGGCTACACCTTC. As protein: CASSSRTFYGYTF.

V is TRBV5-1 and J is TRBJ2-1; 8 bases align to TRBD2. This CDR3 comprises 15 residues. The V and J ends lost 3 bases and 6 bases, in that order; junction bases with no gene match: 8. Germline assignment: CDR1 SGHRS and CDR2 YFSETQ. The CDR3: CASSSIPGTSNEQFF. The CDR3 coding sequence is TGCGCCAGCAGCTCGATACCCGGGACTAGCAATGAGCAGTTCTTC. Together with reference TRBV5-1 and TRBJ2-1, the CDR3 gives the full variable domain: KAGVTQTPRYLIKTRGQQVTLSCSPISGHRSVSWYQQTPGQGLQFLFEYFSETQRNKGNFPGRFSGRQFSNSRSEMNVSTLELGDSALYLCASSSIPGTSNEQFFGPGTRLTVL.

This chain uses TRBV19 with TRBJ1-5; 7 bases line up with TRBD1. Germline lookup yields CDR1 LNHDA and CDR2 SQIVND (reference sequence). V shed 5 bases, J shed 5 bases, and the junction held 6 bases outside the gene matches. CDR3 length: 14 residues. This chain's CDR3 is CASSPTGTYQPQHF. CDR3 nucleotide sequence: TGTGCCAGTAGTCCGACAGGGACGTATCAGCCCCAGCATTTT. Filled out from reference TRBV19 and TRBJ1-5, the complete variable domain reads DGGITQSPKYLFRKEGQNVTLSCEQNLNHDAMYWYRQDPGQGLRLIYYSQIVNDFQKGDIAEGYSVSREKKESFPLTVTSAQKNPTAFYLCASSPTGTYQPQHFGDGTRLSIL.

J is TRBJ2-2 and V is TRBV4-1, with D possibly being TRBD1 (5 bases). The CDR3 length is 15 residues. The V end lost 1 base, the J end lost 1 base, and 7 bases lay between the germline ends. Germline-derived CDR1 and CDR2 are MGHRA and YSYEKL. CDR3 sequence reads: CASSQVGRNTGELFF. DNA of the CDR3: TGCGCCAGCAGCCAAGTGGGGCGGAACACCGGGGAGCTGTTTTTT.

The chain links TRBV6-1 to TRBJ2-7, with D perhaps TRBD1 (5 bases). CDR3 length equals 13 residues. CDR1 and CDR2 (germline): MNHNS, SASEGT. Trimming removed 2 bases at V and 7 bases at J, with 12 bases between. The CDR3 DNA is TGTGCCAGCAGTGAATCAGGGCTGTGGGAGCAGTACTTC. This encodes CASSESGLWEQYF.

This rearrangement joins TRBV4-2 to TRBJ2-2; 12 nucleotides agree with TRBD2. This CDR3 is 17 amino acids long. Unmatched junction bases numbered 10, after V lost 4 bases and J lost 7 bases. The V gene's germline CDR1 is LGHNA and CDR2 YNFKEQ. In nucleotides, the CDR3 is TGTGCCAGCAGCCCGCAACTAGCGGGAGGCGGGGGCGGGGAGCTGTTTTTT. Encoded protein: CASSPQLAGGGGGELFF.

The CDR3 loop reads CASSLTEPAQYF. As DNA, the CDR3 is TGTGCCAGCAGTCTCACAGAACCTGCGCAGTATTTT. The gene calls are TRBV28 and TRBJ2-3; D is uncertain. Germline V CDR1 and CDR2: MDHEN, SYDVKM. The CDR3 is 12 residues long. V was cut by 5 bases and J by 10 bases, with 13 bases left in between.